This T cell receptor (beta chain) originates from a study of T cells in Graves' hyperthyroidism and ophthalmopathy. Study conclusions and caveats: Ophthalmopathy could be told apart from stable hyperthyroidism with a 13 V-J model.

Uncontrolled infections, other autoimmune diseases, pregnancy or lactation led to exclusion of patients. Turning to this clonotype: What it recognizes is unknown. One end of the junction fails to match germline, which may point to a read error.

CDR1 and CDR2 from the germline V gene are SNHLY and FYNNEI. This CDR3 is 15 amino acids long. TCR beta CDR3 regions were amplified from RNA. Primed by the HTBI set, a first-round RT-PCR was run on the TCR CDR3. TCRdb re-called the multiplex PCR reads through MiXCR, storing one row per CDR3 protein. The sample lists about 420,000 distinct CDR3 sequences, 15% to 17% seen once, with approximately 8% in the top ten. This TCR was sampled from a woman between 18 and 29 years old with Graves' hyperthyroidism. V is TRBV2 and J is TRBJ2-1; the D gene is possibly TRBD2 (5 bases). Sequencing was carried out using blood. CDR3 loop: CTSRRLAGAYNEQFF. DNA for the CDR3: TGTACCAGCAGGCGGCTAGCAGGAGCGTACAATGAGCAGTTCTTC.